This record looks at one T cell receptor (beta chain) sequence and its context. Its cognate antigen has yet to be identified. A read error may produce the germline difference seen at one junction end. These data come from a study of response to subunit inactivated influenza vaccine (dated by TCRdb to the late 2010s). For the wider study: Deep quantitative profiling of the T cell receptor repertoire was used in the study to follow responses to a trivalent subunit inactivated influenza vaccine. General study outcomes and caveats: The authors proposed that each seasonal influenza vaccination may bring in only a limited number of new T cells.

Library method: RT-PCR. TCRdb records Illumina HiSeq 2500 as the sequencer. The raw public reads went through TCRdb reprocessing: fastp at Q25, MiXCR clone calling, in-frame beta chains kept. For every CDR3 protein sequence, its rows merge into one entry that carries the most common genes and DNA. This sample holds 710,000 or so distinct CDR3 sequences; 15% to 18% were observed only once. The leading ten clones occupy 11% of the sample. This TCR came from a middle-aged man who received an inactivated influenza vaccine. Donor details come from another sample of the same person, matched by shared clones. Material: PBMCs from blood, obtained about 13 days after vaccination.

Read as DNA, the sequence is TGTGCCAGCAGTTACCCGCCAACTTTAGCCTTC. This codes for CASSYPPTLAF. The chain is encoded by TRBV6-2 or TRBV6-3 joined to TRBJ2-7; confidence is insufficient to name the D gene. CDR1 and CDR2 are read off the germline V gene as MNHEY and SVGEGT. The CDR3 holds 11 amino acids from the cysteine to the phenylalanine. Solely the CDR3 DNA is kept, with 33 bases framed from the first base.